What follows are 24 T cell receptor beta chains derived from one specimen sequenced in a study of brain T cells in children with intractable seizures. Assay used: immunoSEQ multiplex PCR; TCRdb lists only in-frame clones, some missing. The repertoire has about 340,000 clones, more than 85% of them found once; the top ten carry under 7%. The sample's time point: blood from clinic visit 5 months post-surgery; TSC patient then seizure free. Source: peripheral blood, taken approximately 5 months after surgery. The receptors shown here come from a boy in the first two years of life with tuberous sclerosis and intractable seizures.

The chain couples TRBV25-1 to TRBJ2-1, with TRBD2 identical over 13 bases. This CDR3 is 15 amino acids long. V trimming: 3 bases; J trimming: 9 bases; junction bases outside the gene matches: 5. Germline CDR1 and CDR2: MGHDK and SYGVNS. CDR3 amino acids: CASSDPGLAGVEQFF. The DNA for the CDR3 is TGTGCCAGCAGTGACCCCGGACTAGCGGGAGTTGAGCAGTTCTTC.

CDR3 loop: CASSLIRGDKNIQYF. In DNA form, the CDR3 reads TGTGCCAGCAGTCTTATTAGAGGGGACAAAAACATTCAGTACTTC. The V and J genes are TRBV6-2 or TRBV6-3 and TRBJ2-4; D may correspond to TRBD1 or TRBD2 (5 bases each). This CDR3 is built from 15 residues. Trimming shortened V by 5 bases and J by 3 bases, and 14 bases separated the two germline ends. Per the germline V gene, CDR1 is MNHEY and CDR2 is SVGEGT.

To note about this clone: Other nucleotide sequences in the sample specify the same CDR3. V and J are TRBV7-9 and TRBJ2-7; D gene unclear. CDR1 SEHNR and CDR2 FQNEAQ come from the germline V gene (reference sequence). V was clipped by 5 bases and J by 5 bases, with 7 bases between them. The CDR3 length is 11 residues. The CDR3 loop reads CASSLAHEQYF. DNA of the CDR3: TGTGCCAGCAGCCTGGCCCACGAGCAGTACTTC.

The chain employs TRBV24-1 and TRBJ2-7; D is unclear. V was pared by 3 bases and J by 1 base, with 15 bases between. CDR1 and CDR2 from the germline V gene are KGHDR and SFDVKD. This CDR3 spans 16 amino acids. CDR3 sequence reads: CATSDPKTTGSYEQYF. The CDR3 nucleotides read TGTGCCACCAGTGATCCCAAGACAACCGGGTCCTACGAGCAGTACTTC.

The CDR3 spells CASSAGHPANYGYTF. The CDR3 DNA is TGTGCCAGCAGTGCCGGACACCCTGCTAACTATGGCTACACCTTC. This sequence joins TRBV2 and TRBJ1-2, with D possibly being TRBD1 (5 bases). CDR1 is SNHLY and CDR2 is FYNNEI in the germline V gene. Deletions cut 4 bases from V and 0 bases from J, with 12 bases between. This CDR3 has 15 residues.

The chain couples TRBV2 to TRBJ2-3, with unresolved D. This CDR3 spans 12 amino acids. V dropped 11 bases and J dropped 0 bases, with 9 bases sitting between them. Germline V CDR1 and CDR2: SNHLY, FYNNEI. The CDR3 region is CAVVASTDTQYF. CDR3 sequence (DNA): TGTGCCGTCGTAGCCAGCACAGATACGCAGTATTTT.

The chain couples TRBV5-1 to TRBJ2-7; TRBD1 matches at 7 bases. The CDR3 has 16 residues. Per the germline V gene, CDR1 is SGHRS and CDR2 is YFSETQ. The V and J ends lost 4 bases and 0 bases, in that order; junction bases with no gene match: 10. This CDR3 reads CASSGDRVRSSYEQYF. Written as DNA, the CDR3 is TGCGCCAGCAGCGGAGACAGGGTTCGTAGCTCCTACGAGCAGTACTTC.

The chain is built from TRBV25-1 and TRBJ2-1; TRBD2 matches at 10 bases. CDR1 is MGHDK and CDR2 is SYGVNS in the germline V gene. J lost 5 bases, V lost 2 bases, and 12 bases had no gene match. This CDR3 spans 18 amino acids. CDR3 nucleotide sequence: TGTGCCAGCAGTGAACCACCTACTAGCGGGGTAGGGAACAATGAGCAGTTCTTC. Its protein is CASSEPPTSGVGNNEQFF.

The chain recombines TRBV5-1 with TRBJ2-3; D possibly corresponds to TRBD2 (6 bases). The CDR3 is 15 amino acids. V lost 0 bases and J 1 base, leaving 9 bases between the germline ends. CDR1 SGHRS and CDR2 YFSETQ come from the germline V gene. Here the CDR3 DNA reads TGCGCCAGCAGCTTGGCAGGCGGGGGCACAGATACGCAGTATTTT. As protein: CASSLAGGGTDTQYF.

A few counts support this clone. J is TRBJ1-5 and V is TRBV6-1; the D is unclear. Trimming stripped 5 bases from V and 9 bases from J, with 20 bases between. CDR1 and CDR2 (germline): MNHNS, SASEGT. This CDR3 region has 15 residues. The CDR3 bases are TGTGCCAGCAGTTCTCCGGGAATTTTTGATGGGCCCCAGCATTTT. It yields the protein CASSSPGIFDGPQHF.

In this sample, this clone turned up once. V usage is TRBV6-5 and J usage is TRBJ1-2; 8 nucleotides line up with TRBD1. J lost 4 bases, V lost 4 bases, and 8 bases had no gene match. The germline CDR1 and CDR2 sequences are MNHEY and SVGAGI. The CDR3 contains 15 residues. Written as DNA, the CDR3 is TGTGCCAGCAGTTCGTCGGGACAGGCTCTCTATGGCTACACCTTC. Protein sequence: CASSSSGQALYGYTF.

The rearrangement links TRBV24-1 to TRBJ2-1, with 13 positions matching TRBD2. CDR1 KGHDR and CDR2 SFDVKD come from the germline V gene. CDR3 length equals 18 residues. Losses at the gene ends were 2 bases for V and 8 bases for J; bases not matched to a gene: 11. The CDR3 nucleotides are TGTGCCACCAGTGATTGGACTAGCGGGAGATGGGGGGTGGATGAGCAGTTCTTC. Protein: CATSDWTSGRWGVDEQFF.

V and J are TRBV15 and TRBJ2-7; TRBD1 matches 8 bases. V was clipped by 1 base and J by 6 bases; unmatched bases: 5. Per the germline V gene, CDR1 is LNHNV and CDR2 is YYDKDF (reference sequence). There are 14 residues in the CDR3. The CDR3 spells CATSRGGQGAEQYF. The CDR3 nucleotides read TGTGCCACCAGCAGAGGAGGTCAGGGGGCCGAGCAGTACTTC. The variable domain in full, with the rest retrieved from reference TRBV15 and TRBJ2-7, is DAMVIQNPRYQVTQFGKPVTLSCSQTLNHNVMYWYQQKSSQAPKLLFHYYDKDFNNEADTPDNFQSRRPNTSFCFLDIRSPGLGDTAMYLCATSRGGQGAEQYFGPGTRLTVT.

This clone was counted once. The gene calls are TRBV7-3 and TRBJ2-1; D perhaps matches TRBD2 (5 bases). The CDR3 spans 15 residues. The V gene lost 6 bases and the J gene lost 7 bases, with 19 bases spanning the gap. Germline lookup yields CDR1 SGHTA and CDR2 FQGTGA. CDR3 loop: CASSSFGVHMNEQFF. Written as DNA, the CDR3 is TGTGCCAGCAGTTCTTTCGGGGTTCATATGAATGAGCAGTTCTTC.

The CDR3 sequence: CASSQGQGVSYEQYF. The CDR3 nucleotides read TGTGCCAGCAGCCAAGGTCAGGGGGTTTCCTACGAGCAGTACTTC. The chain links TRBV3-1 (or the pseudogene TRBV3-2) to TRBJ2-7; 7 bases line up with TRBD1. There are 15 residues in the CDR3. Per the germline V gene, CDR1 is LGHDT and CDR2 is YNNKEL (reference sequence). J was trimmed by 1 base and V by 1 base; bases with no gene match: 4.

This rearrangement joins TRBV6-1 to TRBJ2-7; the match to TRBD2 covers 14 bases. The trim removed 4 bases at V and 4 bases at J, leaving 6 bases unmatched. CDR1 and CDR2 from the germline V gene are MNHNS and SASEGT. The CDR3 totals 16 residues. The CDR3 loop is CASSAGLAGAGYEQYF. The CDR3 nucleotides read TGTGCCAGCAGTGCGGGACTAGCGGGAGCGGGTTACGAGCAGTACTTC.

The chain has TRBV3-1 (or the pseudogene TRBV3-2) and TRBJ2-1, with 12 bases aligning to TRBD2. The CDR3 extends over 18 amino acids. Losses at the gene ends were 2 bases for V and 2 bases for J; bases not matched to a gene: 7. Per the germline V gene, CDR1 is LGHDT and CDR2 is YNNKEL (reference sequence). This CDR3 reads CASSQYLAGGETYNEQFF. For the CDR3, the DNA is TGTGCCAGCAGCCAATACCTAGCGGGAGGGGAGACCTACAATGAGCAGTTCTTC.

The rearrangement links TRBV4-1 to TRBJ2-1; 13 bases line up with TRBD2. The CDR3 contains 19 residues. V was pared by 4 bases and J by 4 bases, with 13 bases of the junction left unmatched. The germline V gene encodes CDR1 MGHRA and CDR2 YSYEKL. The CDR3 DNA reads TGCGCCAGCAGCCTTACACCTGGGACTAGCGGGAAGAATTACAATGAGCAGTTCTTC. Translation: CASSLTPGTSGKNYNEQFF.

The V call is TRBV2, the J call TRBJ2-4; D perhaps matches TRBD2 (6 bases). There are 15 residues in the CDR3. Between the trimmed V and J ends, which lost 3 bases and 7 bases, there was a span of 16 bases. Germline-derived CDR1 and CDR2 are SNHLY and FYNNEI. The CDR3 sequence is CASSDGRGSPNIQYF. DNA for the CDR3: TGTGCCAGCAGTGATGGGCGGGGTTCACCGAACATTCAGTACTTC.

V is TRBV29-1 and J is TRBJ2-5; no definite D call. This CDR3 has 10 residues. V lost 7 bases to trimming and J lost 5 bases, with 8 bases between them. The germline V gene encodes CDR1 SQVTM and CDR2 ANQGSEA. The CDR3 nucleotides read TGCAGCGCCCTGGGGGAGACCCAGTACTTC. It yields the protein CSALGETQYF.

The rearrangement links TRBV6-5 to TRBJ2-2; D gene uncertain. CDR1 MNHEY and CDR2 SVGAGI come from the germline V gene. CDR3 size: 12 residues. V was trimmed by 6 bases and J by 7 bases, leaving 9 bases between them. The CDR3 region is CASRPPVGELFF. CDR3 nucleotide sequence: TGTGCCAGCAGGCCCCCGGTCGGGGAGCTGTTTTTT.

The gene calls are TRBV2 and TRBJ1-3; D possibly corresponds to TRBD1 (5 bases). Germline CDR1 reads SNHLY; CDR2 reads FYNNEI. V dropped 1 base and J dropped 4 bases, with 14 bases sitting between them. The CDR3 spans 16 residues. CDR3 sequence (DNA): TGTGCCAGCAGTGAAGGCAGGGTTCTGAGGGGAAACACCATATATTTT. This sequence encodes CASSEGRVLRGNTIYF.

This rearrangement joins TRBV10-3 to TRBJ1-1; 12 bases are a match to TRBD1. V was pared by 10 bases and J by 3 bases, with 15 bases of the junction left unmatched. Germline V gene data show CDR1 as ENHRY and CDR2 as SYGVKD. The CDR3 consists of 17 residues. This CDR3 reads CATSTGTGGLKDTEAFF. As DNA, the CDR3 is TGTGCCACGAGTACCGGGACAGGGGGCCTTAAGGACACTGAAGCTTTCTTT.

This clone was observed a handful of times. The chain joins TRBV7-8 to TRBJ2-7; the D call may be TRBD1 or TRBD2 (5 bases each). Germline V gene data show CDR1 as SGHVS and CDR2 as FQNEAQ. V was cut by 4 bases and J by 6 bases, with 19 bases left in between. The CDR3 extends over 15 amino acids. The CDR3 reads CASSSPRPVGVEQYF. CDR3 in DNA: TGTGCCAGCAGCTCCCCCCGTCCCGTGGGGGTCGAGCAGTACTTC.